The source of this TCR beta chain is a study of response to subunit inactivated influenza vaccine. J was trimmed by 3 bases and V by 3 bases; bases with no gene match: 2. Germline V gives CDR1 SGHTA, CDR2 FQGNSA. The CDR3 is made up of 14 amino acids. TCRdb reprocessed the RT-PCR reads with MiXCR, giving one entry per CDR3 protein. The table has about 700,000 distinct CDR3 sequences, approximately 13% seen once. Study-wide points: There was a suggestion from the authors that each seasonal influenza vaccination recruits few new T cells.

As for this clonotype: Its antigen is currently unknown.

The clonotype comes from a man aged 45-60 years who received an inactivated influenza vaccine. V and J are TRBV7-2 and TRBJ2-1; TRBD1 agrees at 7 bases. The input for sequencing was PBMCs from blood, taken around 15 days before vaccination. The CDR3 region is CASSFRTGYNEQFF. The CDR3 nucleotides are TGTGCCAGCAGCTTCAGGACAGGCTACAATGAGCAGTTCTTC.